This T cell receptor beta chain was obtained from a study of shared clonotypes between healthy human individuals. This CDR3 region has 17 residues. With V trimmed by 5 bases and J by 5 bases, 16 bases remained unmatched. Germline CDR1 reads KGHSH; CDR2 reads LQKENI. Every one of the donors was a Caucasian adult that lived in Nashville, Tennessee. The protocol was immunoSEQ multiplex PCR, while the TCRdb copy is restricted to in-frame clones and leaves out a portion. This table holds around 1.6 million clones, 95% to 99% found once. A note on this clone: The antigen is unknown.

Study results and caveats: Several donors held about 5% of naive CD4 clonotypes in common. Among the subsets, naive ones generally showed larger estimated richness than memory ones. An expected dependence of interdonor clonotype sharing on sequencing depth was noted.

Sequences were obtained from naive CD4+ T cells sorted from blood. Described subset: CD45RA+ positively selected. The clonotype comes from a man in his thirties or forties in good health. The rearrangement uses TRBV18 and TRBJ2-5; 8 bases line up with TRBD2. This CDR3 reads CASSTGTRRSLWETQYF. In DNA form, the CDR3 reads TGTGCCAGCTCAACTGGGACTAGACGTTCACTTTGGGAGACCCAGTACTTC.